The 27 T cell receptor beta chains below come from one sample, sequenced in a study of cytomegalovirus exposure and HLA in healthy donors. The PCR was carried out with 60 Vbeta primers and 13 Jbeta primers. The table came from immunoSEQ multiplex PCR; TCRdb's copy has only in-frame clones and leaves some out. The repertoire holds some 180,000 clones, with roughly 9.4% as singletons. Sequenced: PBMCs. The receptors were sampled from a woman in her 30s in good health and CMV-seropositive.

CDR3 residues: CASTRGLDEKLFF. DNA for the CDR3: TGTGCCAGCACCAGGGGGCTAGATGAAAAACTGTTTTTT. The rearrangement uses TRBV2 and TRBJ1-4; 8 bases align to TRBD1. There are 13 residues in the CDR3. CDR1 and CDR2 (germline): SNHLY, FYNNEI. The J segment lost 6 bases and the V segment lost 7 bases, leaving 4 bases of the junction unmatched.

On this clone itself: The junction differs from germline at one of its ends, possibly a read error. The CDR3 DNA follows: TGCGCCAGCACCTTGAATACAGGGGTGGAGGAGACCCAGTACTTC. This codes for CASTLNTGVEETQYF. This sequence joins TRBV5-1 and TRBJ2-5, with 7 bases that match TRBD1. CDR3 length: 15 amino acids. Germline V gives CDR1 SGHRS, CDR2 YFSETQ.

The J gene is TRBJ2-1, the V gene TRBV7-9, with 12 bases fitting TRBD2. J gave up 5 bases and V 5 bases, and 7 bases lay outside the gene matches. CDR3 length: 16 residues. Per germline, CDR1 SEHNR and CDR2 FQNEAQ (reference sequence). CDR3 sequence (DNA): TGTGCCAGCAGCGAGACGGGACTAGCGGGCCACAATGAGCAGTTCTTC. It specifies CASSETGLAGHNEQFF.

The gene calls are TRBV7-9 and TRBJ2-6; D is unresolved. Germline CDR1 SEHNR, CDR2 FQNEAQ (reference sequence). This CDR3 has 18 residues. V was trimmed by 10 bases and J by 0 bases, leaving 22 bases between them. Here the CDR3 DNA reads TGTGCCACCCCAAGCGCAGCTGTTTTTAGCTCTGGGGCCAACGTCCTGACTTTC. This sequence encodes CATPSAAVFSSGANVLTF. The whole variable domain, remainder taken from reference TRBV7-9 and TRBJ2-6, is DTGVSQNPRHKITKRGQNVTFRCDPISEHNRLYWYRQTLGQGPEFLTYFQNEAQLEKSRLLSDRFSAERPKGSFSTLEIQRTEQGDSAMYLCATPSAAVFSSGANVLTFGAGSRLTVL.

This clone was picked up a small number of times. The CDR3 here is CASSGSEASGRTDTQYF. The CDR3 DNA reads TGCGCCAGCAGCGGAAGCGAGGCTAGCGGGAGGACGGATACGCAGTATTTT. V usage is TRBV4-1 and J usage is TRBJ2-3; 11 bases are a match to TRBD2. The CDR3 consists of 17 residues. V was pared by 5 bases and J by 6 bases, with 13 bases of the junction left unmatched. Germline V CDR1 and CDR2: MGHRA, YSYEKL.

V is TRBV6-1 and J is TRBJ1-1; D is unresolved. The V end lost 7 bases, the J end lost 1 base, and 13 bases lay between the germline ends. The CDR3 contains 14 residues. CDR1 is MNHNS, CDR2 SASEGT, per germline. This CDR3 is CASTRDRGNTEAFF. The DNA for the CDR3 is TGTGCCAGCACCCGGGATCGGGGGAACACTGAAGCTTTCTTT.

V gene TRBV11-3 combines with J gene TRBJ2-2, with 9 nucleotides matching TRBD1. CDR3 length: 19 residues. Trimming took 1 base from V and 2 from J; bases not matched to a gene: 11. Looked up from germline, CDR1 is SGHNT and CDR2 is YENEEA. CDR3 sequence reads: CASSLASWGQGANTGELFF. In nucleotides, the CDR3 is TGTGCCAGCAGCTTAGCCTCCTGGGGACAGGGTGCTAACACCGGGGAGCTGTTTTTT.

The rearrangement uses TRBV11-3 and TRBJ2-7; D unresolved. The V end lost 0 bases, the J end lost 3 bases, and 6 bases lay between the germline ends. This CDR3 is built from 13 residues. Per the germline V gene, CDR1 is SGHNT and CDR2 is YENEEA. The CDR3 loop reads CASSLENSYEQYF. The CDR3 DNA follows: TGTGCCAGCAGCTTAGAGAACAGCTACGAGCAGTACTTC.

This clone occurred many times. J is TRBJ2-1 and V is TRBV5-1, with 9 nucleotides matching TRBD2. The CDR3 is 13 residues long. V trimming: 6 bases; J trimming: 7 bases; junction bases outside the gene matches: 5. Germline V gene lookup returns CDR1 SGHRS and CDR2 YFSETQ. The CDR3 reads CASKWAGGNEQFF. In DNA form, the CDR3 reads TGCGCCAGCAAGTGGGCGGGAGGGAATGAGCAGTTCTTC.

The rearrangement uses TRBV7-9 and TRBJ2-7, with TRBD2 identical over 11 bases. J was trimmed by 2 bases and V by 5 bases; bases with no gene match: 11. In germline, CDR1 is SEHNR, CDR2 FQNEAQ (reference sequence). The CDR3 extends over 17 amino acids. The DNA for the CDR3 is TGTGCCAGCAGCCCTATTAGCGGGAGGGCTCCAGCCTACGAGCAGTACTTC. It encodes CASSPISGRAPAYEQYF.

This clone was observed a few times. The chain joins TRBV6-5 to TRBJ1-2; TRBD1 might be the D (5 bases). CDR3 length: 15 amino acids. Deletions cut 5 bases from V and 0 bases from J, with 13 bases between. From germline, CDR1 is MNHEY and CDR2 SVGAGI. For the CDR3, the DNA is TGTGCCAGCAGTCCCAGGGCCTTAACTAACTATGGCTACACCTTC. Translating gives CASSPRALTNYGYTF.

The chain carries TRBV30 and TRBJ2-5; 7 positions agree with TRBD1. Near its end, the DNA agrees better with TRBJ2-7, so the J call may be wrong. Germline CDR1 and CDR2: GTSNPN and SVGIG (reference sequence). CDR3 length equals 14 residues. CDR3 nucleotide sequence: TGTGCCTGGAGTGTTGGGCAGGGGGCCTACGAGCAGTACTTC. It translates to CAWSVGQGAYEQYF.

In its sample, this clone was seen a few times. The DNA for the CDR3 is TGTGCCACCAGCAGAGATCTCCCTAGCGGGAGTGGTTGGGCCGGGGAGCTGTTTTTT. Protein product: CATSRDLPSGSGWAGELFF. This sequence joins TRBV15 and TRBJ2-2, with 10 bases matching TRBD2. This CDR3 has 19 residues. The V gene's germline CDR1 is LNHNV and CDR2 YYDKDF (reference sequence). V trimming: 0 bases; J trimming: 6 bases; junction bases outside the gene matches: 13.

The sample holds a few counts of this clone. This chain uses TRBV18 with TRBJ2-2; 9 bases are a match to TRBD1. With 4 bases clipped from V and 7 bases from J, the junction kept 16 bases outside the gene matches. The CDR3 is made up of 18 amino acids. CDR1 and CDR2 (germline): KGHSH, LQKENI. The CDR3: CASSRSSSGQGYIGELFF. The CDR3 nucleotides are TGTGCCAGCTCACGATCTTCCTCGGGACAGGGTTACATCGGGGAGCTGTTTTTT. Full variable domain (remainder filled in from reference TRBV18 and TRBJ2-2): NAGVMQNPRHLVRRRGQEARLRCSPMKGHSHVYWYRQLPEEGLKFMVYLQKENIIDESGMPKERFSAEFPKEGPSILRIQQVVRGDSAAYFCASSRSSSGQGYIGELFFGEGSRLTVL.

The V call is TRBV5-4, the J call TRBJ1-2, with D unresolved. The CDR3 has 13 residues. V lost 0 bases to trimming and J lost 8 bases, with 11 bases between them. Germline CDR1 is SGHNT and CDR2 is YYREEE (reference sequence). This CDR3 reads CASSLGTREGYTF. For the CDR3, the DNA is TGTGCCAGCAGCTTGGGGACCCGGGAGGGCTACACCTTC.

This clone was observed a handful of times. Here the CDR3 reads CASSEATRSPDTQYF. For the CDR3, the DNA is TGCGCCAGCAGTGAGGCGACTAGGAGCCCAGATACGCAGTATTTT. The V and J genes are TRBV10-1 and TRBJ2-3, with a weak D call TRBD2 (6 bases). The CDR3 runs to 15 residues. The germline gives CDR1 WNHNN, CDR2 SYGVQD (reference sequence). The V end was cut by 2 bases, the J end by 4 bases, with 13 bases between.

In this sample, this clone turned up a few times. This chain connects TRBV27 to TRBJ1-5; no reliable D call. V lost 4 bases and J 4 bases, leaving 8 bases between the germline ends. The CDR3 has 13 residues. Germline V CDR1 and CDR2: MNHEY, SMNVEV (reference sequence). Here the CDR3 reads CASSSRPNQPQHF. In DNA, the CDR3 is TGTGCCAGCAGTTCGCGTCCTAATCAGCCCCAGCATTTT.

This chain joins TRBV5-1 and TRBJ2-7, with 8 bases lining up with TRBD1. The CDR3 loop spans 14 amino acids. The V segment lost 6 bases and the J segment 5 bases; nucleotides outside the gene matches: 10. Germline V lookup: CDR1 SGHRS, CDR2 YFSETQ. The DNA of the CDR3 is TGCGCCAGCACCCTGGACAGGGTTGGAGACGAGCAGTACTTC. As protein: CASTLDRVGDEQYF.

This rearrangement joins TRBV7-3 to TRBJ2-3; 13 bases are shared with TRBD2. Germline values: CDR1 SGHTA, CDR2 FQGTGA. This CDR3 has 17 amino acids. V shed 4 bases, J shed 2 bases, and the junction held 6 bases outside the gene matches. The CDR3 reads CASSSDGLAGVTDTQYF. The CDR3 nucleotides are TGTGCCAGCAGCTCAGACGGACTAGCGGGAGTCACAGATACGCAGTATTTT.

In the case of this clone: The junction does not match germline at one end; this may be a read error. The V call is TRBV27, the J call TRBJ1-3; D possibly corresponds to TRBD1 (5 bases). The CDR3 loop spans 14 amino acids. Per the germline V gene, CDR1 is MNHEY and CDR2 is SMNVEV (reference sequence). The CDR3 spells CASSPGGIGNAIYF. DNA for the CDR3: TGTGCCAGCAGTCCGGGGGGGATTGGAAACGCCATATATTTT.

The V call is TRBV9, the J call TRBJ1-2, with TRBD1 matching over 9 bases. V shed 2 bases, J shed 6 bases, and the junction held 14 bases outside the gene matches. The CDR3 length is 17 residues. Germline loops: CDR1 SGDLS, CDR2 YYNGEE. CDR3 bases: TGTGCCAGCAGCGTGGGCGGGTGGGGACAGGGAGGGAATGGCTACACCTTC. This codes for CASSVGGWGQGGNGYTF.

This clone was observed a handful of times. The V gene is TRBV18, the J gene TRBJ2-3; 7 nucleotides line up with TRBD1. V lost 1 base and J lost 2; bases outside the gene matches: 12. Germline values: CDR1 KGHSH, CDR2 LQKENI. This CDR3 is built from 18 residues. CDR3 nucleotide sequence: TGTGCCAGCTCACCACAAGCAGGGGGAACATTCGCCACAGATACGCAGTATTTT. It encodes CASSPQAGGTFATDTQYF. Full variable domain (rest looked up from reference TRBV18 and TRBJ2-3): NAGVMQNPRHLVRRRGQEARLRCSPMKGHSHVYWYRQLPEEGLKFMVYLQKENIIDESGMPKERFSAEFPKEGPSILRIQQVVRGDSAAYFCASSPQAGGTFATDTQYFGPGTRLTVL.

CDR3 region: CAWSGGQIFNQPQHF. DNA of the CDR3: TGTGCCTGGTCCGGGGGACAGATATTCAATCAGCCCCAGCATTTT. The V gene is TRBV30, the J gene TRBJ1-5; TRBD1 aligns across 7 bases. This CDR3 contains 15 residues. With 5 bases clipped from V and 3 bases from J, the junction kept 10 bases outside the gene matches. Germline V gives CDR1 GTSNPN, CDR2 SVGIG (reference sequence).

A few counts support this clone. The CDR3, as DNA: TGCGCCAGCAGCTTGATAGGGACAGGGATGGGCGAGCAGTACTTC. As protein: CASSLIGTGMGEQYF. J is TRBJ2-7 and V is TRBV5-1; 9 bases are shared with TRBD1. The CDR3 contains 15 residues. The junction had 8 bases not matched to a gene; V was cut back by 1 base and J by 6 bases. CDR1 is SGHRS and CDR2 is YFSETQ in the germline V gene. Full variable domain (remainder filled in from reference TRBV5-1 and TRBJ2-7): KAGVTQTPRYLIKTRGQQVTLSCSPISGHRSVSWYQQTPGQGLQFLFEYFSETQRNKGNFPGRFSGRQFSNSRSEMNVSTLELGDSALYLCASSLIGTGMGEQYFGPGTRLTVT.

This chain links TRBV6-5 with TRBJ2-7; 8 bases align to TRBD1. The CDR3 runs 14 residues. J was trimmed by 2 bases and V by 6 bases; bases with no gene match: 6. From germline, CDR1 is MNHEY and CDR2 SVGAGI. The CDR3 reads CASRRTGIPYEQYF. The DNA of the CDR3 is TGTGCCAGCAGAAGGACAGGGATTCCCTACGAGCAGTACTTC.

This clone turned up a few times. J is TRBJ2-7 and V is TRBV30; TRBD2 is a possible D gene (6 bases). The germline gives CDR1 GTSNPN, CDR2 SVGIG (reference sequence). This CDR3 comprises 12 residues. Deletions cut 3 bases from V and 5 bases from J, with 11 bases between. CDR3 DNA: TGTGCCTGGAGCCGGGAGTTCCACGAGCAGTACTTC. Translated: CAWSREFHEQYF.

This clone was seen more than once but under ten times. The chain is built from TRBV6-1 and TRBJ2-5, with 10 bases fitting TRBD2. With 4 bases clipped from V and 7 bases from J, the junction kept 3 bases outside the gene matches. The CDR3 covers 13 residues. Germline CDR1 and CDR2: MNHNS and SASEGT. DNA for the CDR3: TGTGCCAGCAGTGGTGAGCGGGGGGGGACCCAGTACTTC. Its protein is CASSGERGGTQYF.